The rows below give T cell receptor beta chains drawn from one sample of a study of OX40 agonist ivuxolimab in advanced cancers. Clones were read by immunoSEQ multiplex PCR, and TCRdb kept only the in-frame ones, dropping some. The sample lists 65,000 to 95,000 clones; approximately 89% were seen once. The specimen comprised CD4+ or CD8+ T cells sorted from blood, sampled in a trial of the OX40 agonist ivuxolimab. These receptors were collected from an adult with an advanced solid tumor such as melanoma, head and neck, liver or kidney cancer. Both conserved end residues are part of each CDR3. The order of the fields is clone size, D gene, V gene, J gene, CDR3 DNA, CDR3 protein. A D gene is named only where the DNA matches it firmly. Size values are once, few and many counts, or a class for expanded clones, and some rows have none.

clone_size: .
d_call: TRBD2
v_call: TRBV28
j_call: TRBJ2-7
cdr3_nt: TGTGCCAGCAGTTTAAGTGGTAGCGGGAGCGGCGAGCAGTACTTC
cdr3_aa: CASSLSGSGSGEQYF

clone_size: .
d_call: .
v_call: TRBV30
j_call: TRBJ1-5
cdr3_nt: TGTGCCTGGAGTCCCTACCAGGGAGCTAGCAATCAGCCCCAGCATTTT
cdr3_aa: CAWSPYQGASNQPQHF

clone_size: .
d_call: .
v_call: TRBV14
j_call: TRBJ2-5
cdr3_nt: TGTGCCAGCAGCCAACAGGGAGTAGGGGAGACCCAGTACTTC
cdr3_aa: CASSQQGVGETQYF

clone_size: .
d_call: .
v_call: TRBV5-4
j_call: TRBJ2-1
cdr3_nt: TGTGCCAGCAGCCCGGACCCAAGAGGCGGCAATGAGCAGTTCTTC
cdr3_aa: CASSPDPRGGNEQFF

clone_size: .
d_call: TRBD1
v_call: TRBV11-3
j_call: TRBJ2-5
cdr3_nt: TGTGCCAGCAGCCCAGGGACAGGGAACCAAGAGACCCAGTACTTC
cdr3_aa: CASSPGTGNQETQYF

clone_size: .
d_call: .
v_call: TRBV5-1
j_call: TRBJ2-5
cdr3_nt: TGCGCCAGCAGCTTGGACCTCTTATCTCAAGAGACCCAGTACTTC
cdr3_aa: CASSLDLLSQETQYF

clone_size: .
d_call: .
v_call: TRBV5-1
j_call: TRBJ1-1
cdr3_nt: TGCGCCAGCAAGGTCCGAGACAAGAACACTGAAGCTTTCTTT
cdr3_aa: CASKVRDKNTEAFF

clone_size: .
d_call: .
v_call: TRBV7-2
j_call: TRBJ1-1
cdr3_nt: TGTGCCAGCAGCTTAAGCAGGGCAAACACTGAAGCTTTCTTT
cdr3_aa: CASSLSRANTEAFF

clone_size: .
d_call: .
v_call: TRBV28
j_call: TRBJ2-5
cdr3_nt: TGTGCCAGCAGTGGGCAGGAAGAGACCCAGTACTTC
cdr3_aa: CASSGQEETQYF

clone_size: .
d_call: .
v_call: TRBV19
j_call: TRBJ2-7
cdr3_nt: TGTGCCAGTAGTAACCCAGGGTTATCCTACGAGCAGTACTTC
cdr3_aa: CASSNPGLSYEQYF

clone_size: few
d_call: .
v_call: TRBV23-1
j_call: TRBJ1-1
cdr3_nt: TGCGCCAGCAGTCAATGCCCCGGGGAACGAGAAGCTTTCTTT
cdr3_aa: CASSQCPGEREAFF

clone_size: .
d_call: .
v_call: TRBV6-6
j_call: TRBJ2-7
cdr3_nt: TGTGCCAGCAGACCCGGCGGGACTTCCTACGAGCAGTACTTC
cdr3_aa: CASRPGGTSYEQYF

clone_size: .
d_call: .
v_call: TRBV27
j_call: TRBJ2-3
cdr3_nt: TGTGCCAGCAGTCGCACAGATACGCAGTATTTT
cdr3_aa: CASSRTDTQYF

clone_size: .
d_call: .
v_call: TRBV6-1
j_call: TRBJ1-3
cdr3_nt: TGTGCCAGCAGTGAAATCTGGGACCCTGGAAACACCATATATTTT
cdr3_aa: CASSEIWDPGNTIYF

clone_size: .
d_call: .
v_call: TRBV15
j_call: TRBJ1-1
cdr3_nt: TGTGCCACCACACCGGTAGGCAGGGGAAGGACTGAAGCTTTCTTT
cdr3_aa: CATTPVGRGRTEAFF

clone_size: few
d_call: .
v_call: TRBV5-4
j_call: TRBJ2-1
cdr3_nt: TGTGCCAGCAGCCAAGTCCCCGGGCTAAACAGGGATGAGCAGTTCTTC
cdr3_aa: CASSQVPGLNRDEQFF

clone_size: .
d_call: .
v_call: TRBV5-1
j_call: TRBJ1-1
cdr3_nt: TGCGCCAGCAGCAAAGACAGGCCCACTGGCACTGAAGCTTTCTTT
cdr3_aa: CASSKDRPTGTEAFF

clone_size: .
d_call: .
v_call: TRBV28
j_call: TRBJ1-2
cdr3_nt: TGTGCCAGCAGCACAGGGTTCTATGGCTACACCTTC
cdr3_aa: CASSTGFYGYTF

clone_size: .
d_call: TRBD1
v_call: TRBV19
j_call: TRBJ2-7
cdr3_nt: TGTGCCAGTAGGAAGCAGGGGGCCTCCGGGGGCGAGCAGTACTTC
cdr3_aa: CASRKQGASGGEQYF

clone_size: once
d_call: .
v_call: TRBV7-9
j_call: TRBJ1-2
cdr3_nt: TGTGCCAGCAGCCCGGGACACCAAGTAGCCTATGGCTACACCTTC
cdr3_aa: CASSPGHQVAYGYTF

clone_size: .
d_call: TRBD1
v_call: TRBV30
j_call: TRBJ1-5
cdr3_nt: TGTGCCTGGAGCCCACAGACAGGGTGGGATCAGCCCCAGCATTTT
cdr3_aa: CAWSPQTGWDQPQHF

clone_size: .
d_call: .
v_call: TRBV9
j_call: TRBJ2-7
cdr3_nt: TGTGCCAGCAGCGTAGGAGCGAACTCCTACGAGCAGTACTTC
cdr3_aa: CASSVGANSYEQYF

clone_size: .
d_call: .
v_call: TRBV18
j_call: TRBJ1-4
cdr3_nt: TGTGCCAGCTCACCATCTGGGCTTGGAGAAAAACTGTTTTTT
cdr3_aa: CASSPSGLGEKLFF

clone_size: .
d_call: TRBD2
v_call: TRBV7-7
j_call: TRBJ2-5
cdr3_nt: TGTGCCAGCAGCCCGGGGGGGCGGCTGAAAGAGACCCAGTACTTC
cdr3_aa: CASSPGGRLKETQYF

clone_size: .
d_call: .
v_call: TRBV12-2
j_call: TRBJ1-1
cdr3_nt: TGTGCAAGTCGCTTAGATGGGGTCATCATGAACACTGAAGCTTTCTTT
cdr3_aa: CASRLDGVIMNTEAFF

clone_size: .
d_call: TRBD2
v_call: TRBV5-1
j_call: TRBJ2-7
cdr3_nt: TGCGCCAGCAGCTTACTACTGACTAGCGGGGCGAACACCTACGAGCAGTACTTC
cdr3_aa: CASSLLLTSGANTYEQYF